This T cell receptor beta chain was identified during a study of cytomegalovirus exposure and HLA in healthy donors. This clone has only one observation. Looked up from germline, CDR1 is SGHTA and CDR2 is FQGNSA. CDR3 length: 15 residues. Trimming pared 0 bases from V and 0 bases from J, leaving 6 bases between. Profiled with immunoSEQ multiplex PCR; TCRdb holds only in-frame clones, not every one. The table records 120,000 or so clones, 75% to 90% of them present only once. V and J are TRBV7-2 and TRBJ2-1; maybe TRBD2 (5 bases). The clonotype was recovered from a man younger than 35 in good health and CMV-seropositive. The sequencing sample was made of PBMCs. The CDR3 sequence: CASSLAGSSYNEQFF. The CDR3 nucleotides read TGTGCCAGCAGCTTAGCTGGGAGCTCCTACAATGAGCAGTTCTTC.